The 32 T cell receptor beta chains in this list originate from one sample, sequenced in a study of molecular identifiers for immune sequencing clone quantification (dated by TCRdb to the late 2010s). Libraries were built with PCR. Sequencer: Illumina HiSeq 4000. Through fastp at Q25 and MiXCR, TCRdb rebuilt clones from the public reads, retaining in-frame beta chains. Entries that share a CDR3 protein sequence are merged under the most common genes and DNA. The sample records approximately 550,000 distinct CDR3 sequences, 20% to 25% of which are singletons. The ten biggest clones cover under 0.85% of the sample. The sequenced sample was naive CD8+ T cells from blood, with Jurkat cell RNA spiked in. This specimen's cell subset or site label, per the study, means: FACS-sorted CD8+CD4-CCR7+CD45RA+ naive T cells. The receptors were sampled from a human donor in good health. Some libraries in this study had Jurkat cell RNA spiked in.

This clonotype was detected ten times or more. V gene TRBV7-9 combines with J gene TRBJ2-6; a possible D gene is TRBD1 (5 bases). Germline CDR1 reads SEHNR; CDR2 reads FQNEAQ (reference sequence). The V gene lost 2 bases and the J gene lost 2 bases, with 7 bases spanning the gap. This CDR3 contains 15 residues. CDR3 nucleotide sequence: TGTGCCAGCAGCTTACAGGGTCCTGGGGCCAACGTCCTGACTTTC. Translating it yields CASSLQGPGANVLTF. Complete variable domain (other parts from reference TRBV7-9 and TRBJ2-6): DTGVSQNPRHKITKRGQNVTFRCDPISEHNRLYWYRQTLGQGPEFLTYFQNEAQLEKSRLLSDRFSAERPKGSFSTLEIQRTEQGDSAMYLCASSLQGPGANVLTFGAGSRLTVL.

Concerning this clonotype: No conserved phenylalanine or tryptophan is present at the end of the CDR3, so a read error is the likely explanation. In nucleotides, the CDR3 is TGTGCCACCAGCAGAGGGGGAGGTTTATCCTACAATGAGCAGTTCCTC. Residues: CATSRGGGLSYNEQFL. V usage is TRBV15 and J usage is TRBJ2-1; D may be TRBD2 (6 bases). Germline CDR1 LNHNV, CDR2 YYDKDF (reference sequence). V was trimmed by 1 base and J by 1 base, leaving 11 bases between them. The CDR3 loop spans 16 amino acids.

This clonotype was observed many times. The chain joins TRBV7-2 to TRBJ2-3; D gene unclear. The ends were cut back, 1 base at V and 2 bases at J, with 10 bases in the middle. The CDR3 sequence is 15 residues long. Per germline, CDR1 SGHTA and CDR2 FQGNSA. This CDR3 reads CASSLVVASTDTQYF. In DNA, the CDR3 is TGTGCCAGCAGCTTAGTTGTCGCATCCACAGATACGCAGTATTTT.

The gene calls are TRBV13 and TRBJ2-5, with 15 positions matching TRBD2. V shed 5 bases, J shed 4 bases, and the junction held 5 bases outside the gene matches. The germline V gene encodes CDR1 PRHDT and CDR2 FYEKMQ (reference sequence). The CDR3 is made up of 16 amino acids. CDR3 DNA: TGTGCCAGCAGCCTCGGACTAGCGGGGGGGAGAGAGACCCAGTACTTC. It codes for CASSLGLAGGRETQYF.

At least ten counts were recorded for this clonotype. The V and J genes are TRBV30 and TRBJ2-5; unclear D gene. The CDR3 sequence is 14 residues long. In germline, CDR1 is GTSNPN, CDR2 SVGIG (reference sequence). With 0 bases removed from V and 0 bases from J, the gap between germline ends came to 8 bases. The CDR3 protein is CAWSVLNNQETQYF. In DNA, the CDR3 is TGTGCCTGGAGTGTACTTAACAACCAAGAGACCCAGTACTTC.

Details on this clonotype: Being one base from a much bigger clone, this may be a read error. The rearrangement uses TRBV28 and TRBJ2-7, with D uncertain. The length of the CDR3 is 12 residues. The germline gives CDR1 MDHEN, CDR2 SYDVKM. CDR3 protein: CASSTTAYEQCF. The CDR3 nucleotides are TGTGCCAGCAGTACGACGGCCTACGAGCAGTGCTTC.

The CDR3 nucleotides are TGTGCCAGCGGGACAGTATATGGCTACACCTTC. The encoded protein is CASGTVYGYTF. The chain has TRBV12-3 or TRBV12-4 and TRBJ1-2; 7 positions agree with TRBD1. V lost 8 bases, J lost 5 bases, and 2 bases stayed unmatched. The CDR3 runs to 11 residues.

The sample holds one count of this clonotype. A junction boundary mismatches the germline segment, possibly from a read error. The V call is TRBV27, the J call TRBJ1-4, with D maybe TRBD1 (6 bases). Germline CDR1 and CDR2: MNHEY and SMNVEV (reference sequence). The CDR3 consists of 16 residues. CDR3 nucleotide sequence: TGTGCCGGCAGTTTACGGGGGGCGGCAACTAATGAAAAACTGTTTTTT. Translated, it gives CAGSLRGAATNEKLFF. Together with reference TRBV27 and TRBJ1-4, the CDR3 gives the full variable domain: EAQVTQNPRYLITVTGKKLTVTCSQNMNHEYMSWYRQDPGLGLRQIYYSMNVEVTDKGDVPEGYKVSRKEKRNFPLILESPSPNQTSLYFCAGSLRGAATNEKLFFGSGTQLSVL.

The chain couples TRBV21-1 to TRBJ2-4; the D call of TRBD2 is as the table states it, not checked on the DNA. TRBV21-1 constitutes a pseudogene. The CDR3 is 20 residues long. CDR3 nucleotide sequence: TGTGCCAGCAGCAAAGCGCCTCGGACTAGCGGGAGGCTAGCCAAAAACATTCAGTACTTC. As protein: CASSKAPRTSGRLAKNIQYF.

The sample holds a few counts of this clonotype. V usage is TRBV4-1 and J usage is TRBJ2-7; no definite D call. Germline V gene lookup returns CDR1 MGHRA and CDR2 YSYEKL. The CDR3 loop spans 13 amino acids. V lost 3 bases and J 6 bases, leaving 12 bases between the germline ends. In nucleotides, the CDR3 is TGCGCCAGCAGCCAGGGTACAGTAACCGAGCAGTACTTC. Its protein is CASSQGTVTEQYF.

As for this clonotype: Given a much more abundant clone one base away, this may be a read error. The CDR3 does not end in the conserved phenylalanine or tryptophan, so this is likely a read error. J is TRBJ2-3 and V is TRBV12-3 or TRBV12-4, with D possibly being TRBD1 or TRBD2 (7 bases each). The CDR3 length is 19 residues. V lost 4 bases, J lost 0 bases, and 23 bases lay in between. The CDR3 DNA follows: TGTGCCAGCAGTTCCCTCGGACAGGAAGCGGGGACGAGCACAGATACGCAGTATTTG. Amino acid sequence: CASSSLGQEAGTSTDTQYL.

The V and J genes are TRBV29-1 and TRBJ1-4, with D tentatively TRBD1 (5 bases). V was clipped by 3 bases and J by 4 bases, with 9 bases between them. This CDR3 is 13 amino acids long. Germline V gives CDR1 SQVTM, CDR2 ANQGSEA. The CDR3 protein is CSVDLGHNEKLFF. The DNA of the CDR3 is TGCAGCGTTGATCTGGGGCATAATGAAAAACTGTTTTTT.

This clonotype appeared many times. The CDR3 is CASSNSRPAGQFF. The CDR3 DNA follows: TGTGCCAGCAGCAACTCGCGCCCCGCTGGGCAGTTCTTC. The rearrangement joins TRBV7-9 to TRBJ2-1; D remains ambiguous. Germline lookup yields CDR1 SEHNR and CDR2 FQNEAQ (reference sequence). Between the trimmed V and J ends, which lost 5 bases and 12 bases, there was a span of 17 bases. This CDR3 has 13 amino acids. The full variable domain, rest sourced from reference TRBV7-9 and TRBJ2-1, is DTGVSQNPRHKITKRGQNVTFRCDPISEHNRLYWYRQTLGQGPEFLTYFQNEAQLEKSRLLSDRFSAERPKGSFSTLEIQRTEQGDSAMYLCASSNSRPAGQFFGPGTRLTVL.

This clonotype was seen ten or more times. The chain joins TRBV20-1 to TRBJ2-7; no clear D gene. The length of the CDR3 is 11 residues. From germline, CDR1 is DFQATT and CDR2 SNEGSKA (reference sequence). Trimming removed 3 bases from V and 4 bases from J, with 7 bases in between. The CDR3 region is CSASRKYEQYF. The CDR3 DNA sequence: TGCAGTGCTAGCAGGAAATACGAGCAGTACTTC.

This clonotype occurred many times. The rearrangement links TRBV27 to TRBJ1-6; TRBD1 aligns across 8 bases. Germline V gene data show CDR1 as MNHEY and CDR2 as SMNVEV (reference sequence). With V trimmed by 5 bases and J by 9 bases, 12 bases remained unmatched. This CDR3 has 16 residues. The CDR3: CASSTTLDRAGSPLHF. CDR3 nucleotides: TGTGCCAGCAGTACAACCCTGGACAGGGCCGGTTCACCCCTCCACTTT.

This clonotype has at least ten counts. The gene calls are TRBV6-2 or TRBV6-3 and TRBJ2-7, with TRBD2 matching 7 bases. Trimming took 7 bases from V and 4 from J; bases not matched to a gene: 10. The CDR3 totals 14 residues. Germline CDR1 MNHEY, CDR2 SVGEGT. CDR3 nucleotide sequence: TGTGCCAGCAATAACCGGGACTATCGGTACGAGCAGTACTTC. Translated, it gives CASNNRDYRYEQYF.

The chain uses TRBV7-9 and TRBJ1-6; TRBD1 is a possible D gene (6 bases). The ends were cut back, 5 bases at V and 6 bases at J, with 14 bases in the middle. CDR3 length: 15 residues. The germline V gene encodes CDR1 SEHNR and CDR2 FQNEAQ (reference sequence). The CDR3 DNA sequence: TGTGCCAGCAGCCCAAAGGACAGCTTTAATTCACCCCTCCACTTT. It encodes CASSPKDSFNSPLHF. Supplemented by reference TRBV7-9 and TRBJ1-6, the full variable domain reads DTGVSQNPRHKITKRGQNVTFRCDPISEHNRLYWYRQTLGQGPEFLTYFQNEAQLEKSRLLSDRFSAERPKGSFSTLEIQRTEQGDSAMYLCASSPKDSFNSPLHFGNGTRLTVT.

In its sample, this clonotype was seen a few times. V is TRBV5-1 and J is TRBJ2-7; TRBD1 aligns across 7 bases. Germline V gene lookup returns CDR1 SGHRS and CDR2 YFSETQ. Trimming took 0 bases from V and 3 from J; bases not matched to a gene: 12. The CDR3 totals 17 residues. The CDR3 region has the DNA TGCGCCAGCAGCTTGGTAGAGGCTTCCCCAGGGGGCTACGAGCAGTACTTC. This gives the protein CASSLVEASPGGYEQYF.

The V and J genes are TRBV9 and TRBJ1-1; no firm D call. The CDR3 extends over 13 amino acids. CDR1 SGDLS and CDR2 YYNGEE come from the germline V gene. V lost 4 bases and J 6 bases, leaving 13 bases between the germline ends. The CDR3 DNA is TGTGCCAGCAGCCGTTACGACAAGTCTGAAGCTTTCTTT. It codes for CASSRYDKSEAFF.

This clonotype came up many times. The rearrangement joins TRBV28 to TRBJ2-4; 13 positions match TRBD2. This CDR3 region has 18 residues. The V segment lost 5 bases and the J segment 0 bases; nucleotides outside the gene matches: 7. Germline V gene sequence: CDR1 MDHEN, CDR2 SYDVKM. The CDR3 is CASSPGLAGPLAKNIQYF. The CDR3 region has the DNA TGTGCCAGCAGTCCGGGACTAGCGGGACCCCTAGCCAAAAACATTCAGTACTTC.

The sample holds many counts of this clonotype. This chain links TRBV6-5 with TRBJ2-7, with TRBD1 as a possible D gene (6 bases). The length of the CDR3 is 13 residues. The germline V gene has CDR1 MNHEY and CDR2 SVGAGI. V gave up 2 bases and J gave up 6 bases, with 11 bases separating them. The CDR3, as DNA: TGTGCCAGCAGTTACGTTGGGGGCGGCGAGCAGTACTTC. It translates to CASSYVGGGEQYF.

CDR3 nucleotide sequence: TGTGCCAGCAGGACAGGGATCACCGGGGAGCTGTTTTTT. It yields the protein CASRTGITGELFF. The rearrangement joins TRBV2 to TRBJ2-2; 7 bases are shared with TRBD1. Looked up from germline, CDR1 is SNHLY and CDR2 is FYNNEI. This CDR3 has 13 amino acids. V shed 6 bases and J 4 bases; nucleotides not matched to a gene: 2.

With respect to this clonotype: One junction end does not reproduce the germline sequence, and a read error may be involved. The chain recombines TRBV19 with TRBJ1-1; D is unresolved. CDR3 length: 14 residues. Germline lookup yields CDR1 LNHDA and CDR2 SQIVND (reference sequence). This chain's CDR3 is CASSMGGGNTEALF. In DNA form, the CDR3 reads TGTGCCAGTAGTATGGGCGGAGGAAACACTGAAGCTCTCTTT. Based on the CDR3 plus reference TRBV19 and TRBJ1-1, the full variable domain is DGGITQSPKYLFRKEGQNVTLSCEQNLNHDAMYWYRQDPGQGLRLIYYSQIVNDFQKGDIAEGYSVSREKKESFPLTVTSAQKNPTAFYLCASSMGGGNTEALFGQGTRLTVV.

The chain links TRBV12-3 or TRBV12-4 to TRBJ1-4; D is undetermined. The CDR3 spans 14 residues. The V end lost 1 base, the J end lost 6 bases, and 9 bases lay between the germline ends. As DNA, the CDR3 is TGTGCCAGCAGTTTAGTCTCGGACCATGAAAAACTGTTTTTT. This codes for CASSLVSDHEKLFF.

This chain connects TRBV19 to TRBJ2-7, with D perhaps matching TRBD2 (5 bases). From germline, CDR1 is LNHDA and CDR2 SQIVND (reference sequence). Trimming left V 6 bases short and J 1 base short, with 16 bases between. The CDR3 totals 15 residues. The CDR3: CASSPWASRSYEQYF. DNA of the CDR3: TGTGCCAGTAGCCCGTGGGCTAGCAGATCCTACGAGCAGTACTTC.

This clonotype was seen only once. This clone may be a read error of a much larger clone one base away. The chain is built from TRBV27 and TRBJ2-7; TRBD1 matches 7 bases. The germline CDR1 and CDR2 sequences are MNHEY and SMNVEV (reference sequence). The CDR3 extends over 14 amino acids. The CDR3 is CATGEGTAHYGQYF. The CDR3 nucleotides are TGTGCCACAGGAGAGGGGACAGCCCATTACGGGCAGTACTTC.

The table lists this clonotype with many counts. This chain links TRBV6-1 with TRBJ2-2; D is unresolved. The CDR3 is 12 amino acids. Trimming stripped 10 bases from V and 2 bases from J, with 8 bases between. Germline values: CDR1 MNHNS, CDR2 SASEGT. CDR3 amino acids: CATRTNTGELFF. CDR3 nucleotide sequence: TGTGCCACCAGAACAAACACCGGGGAGCTGTTTTTT.

Many counts were recorded for this clonotype. The chain recombines TRBV19 with TRBJ2-7, with TRBD1 matching 7 bases. This CDR3 is 15 amino acids long. The germline gives CDR1 LNHDA, CDR2 SQIVND (reference sequence). The V segment lost 4 bases and the J segment 0 bases; nucleotides outside the gene matches: 6. In nucleotides, the CDR3 is TGTGCCAGTAGTAACCGGGACAGCAGCTCCTACGAGCAGTACTTC. Amino acid sequence: CASSNRDSSSYEQYF.

This chain connects TRBV6-2 or TRBV6-3 to TRBJ2-7; 7 nucleotides align to TRBD2. The germline gives CDR1 MNHEY, CDR2 SVGEGT. With 2 bases clipped from V and 6 bases from J, the junction kept 10 bases outside the gene matches. This CDR3 has 15 amino acids. The CDR3 DNA is TGTGCCAGCAGTTACGGGTCCGCGGGAGTTCGCGAGCAGTACTTC. Amino acid sequence: CASSYGSAGVREQYF.

The chain joins TRBV18 to TRBJ2-3; 9 bases are a match to TRBD2. Per the germline V gene, CDR1 is KGHSH and CDR2 is LQKENI. V was pared by 2 bases and J by 0 bases, with 6 bases of the junction left unmatched. CDR3 length: 17 residues. CDR3 residues: CASSPKTSGTSTDTQYF. CDR3 nucleotides: TGTGCCAGCTCACCAAAGACTAGCGGAACTAGCACAGATACGCAGTATTTT. The full variable domain, with the rest looked up from reference TRBV18 and TRBJ2-3, is NAGVMQNPRHLVRRRGQEARLRCSPMKGHSHVYWYRQLPEEGLKFMVYLQKENIIDESGMPKERFSAEFPKEGPSILRIQQVVRGDSAAYFCASSPKTSGTSTDTQYFGPGTRLTVL.

This clonotype was recorded many times. CDR3 in amino acids: CASSSLLGGQETQYF. The CDR3 DNA sequence: TGTGCCAGCAGTTCCCTACTGGGGGGCCAAGAGACCCAGTACTTC. The rearrangement uses TRBV6-2 or TRBV6-3 and TRBJ2-5, with TRBD2 as a possible D gene (6 bases). CDR1 is MNHEY and CDR2 is SVGEGT in the germline V gene. V lost 4 bases to trimming and J lost 1 base, with 13 bases between them. The length of the CDR3 is 15 residues.

This clonotype was found many times. CDR3 coding DNA: TGTGCCAGCAGTTTCGGGCGGCCGGCCGAGCAGTACTTC. Encoded protein: CASSFGRPAEQYF. The chain recombines TRBV28 with TRBJ2-7, with unresolved D. This CDR3 spans 13 amino acids. Trimming took 3 bases from V and 6 from J, leaving 12 bases between them. Looked up from germline, CDR1 is MDHEN and CDR2 is SYDVKM. Supplemented by reference TRBV28 and TRBJ2-7, the full variable domain reads DVKVTQSSRYLVKRTGEKVFLECVQDMDHENMFWYRQDPGLGLRLIYFSYDVKMKEKGDIPEGYSVSREKKERFSLILESASTNQTSMYLCASSFGRPAEQYFGPGTRLTVT.